This TCR beta chain was captured by sequencing in a study of control samples from healthy donors and cancer patients. The method was immunoSEQ multiplex PCR; TCRdb's version includes in-frame clones alone and lacks a portion of them. The table has about 140,000 clones, around nine tenths seen once. The CDR3 extends over 15 amino acids. The junction had 7 bases not matched to a gene; V was cut back by 8 bases and J by 4 bases. Per the germline V gene, CDR1 is MDHEN and CDR2 is SYDVKM. Material: blood. The chain recombines TRBV28 with TRBJ2-3; TRBD2 aligns across 12 bases. The receptor's source is a woman aged 25 to 39 in good health. The DNA for the CDR3 is TGTGCCAGCTGCTCTAGCGGGAGGGCCGCAGATACGCAGTATTTT. Its translation: CASCSSGRAADTQYF. Using reference TRBV28 and TRBJ2-3 for the parts outside the CDR3, the full variable domain is DVKVTQSSRYLVKRTGEKVFLECVQDMDHENMFWYRQDPGLGLRLIYFSYDVKMKEKGDIPEGYSVSREKKERFSLILESASTNQTSMYLCASCSSGRAADTQYFGPGTRLTVL.